This T cell receptor beta chain emerged from a study of shared clonotypes between healthy human individuals. Overall study context: Three plates were used per donor for CD4 naive, three for CD4 memory, two for CD8 naive and one for CD8 memory. Study-wide results and limits: Sequencing of the sorted subsets was shown by rarefaction to be incomplete despite large depth.

With respect to this clone: Its antigen is as yet unknown.

The assay was carried out at the deep level. Replicate PCRs for sorted subsets used around 200 ng DNA; this equaled 25,000 to 30,000 T cell genomes. Produced via immunoSEQ multiplex PCR; TCRdb's table is partial and in-frame only. The data hold under 650,000 clones, with 90% to 96% observed a single time. The CDR3 sequence is 15 residues long. Trimming shortened V by 2 bases and J by 7 bases, and 15 bases separated the two germline ends. The germline V gene has CDR1 MDHEN and CDR2 SYDVKM. Specimen: naive CD4+ T cells sorted from blood. Subset defined: CD45RA+ positively selected. V gene TRBV28 combines with J gene TRBJ2-1, with a tentative D call TRBD2 (5 bases). The sequence derives from a woman between 25 and 40 years old in good health. The CDR3 here is CASSLLAVGGNEQFF. CDR3 in DNA: TGTGCCAGCAGTTTACTAGCCGTAGGTGGTAATGAGCAGTTCTTC.